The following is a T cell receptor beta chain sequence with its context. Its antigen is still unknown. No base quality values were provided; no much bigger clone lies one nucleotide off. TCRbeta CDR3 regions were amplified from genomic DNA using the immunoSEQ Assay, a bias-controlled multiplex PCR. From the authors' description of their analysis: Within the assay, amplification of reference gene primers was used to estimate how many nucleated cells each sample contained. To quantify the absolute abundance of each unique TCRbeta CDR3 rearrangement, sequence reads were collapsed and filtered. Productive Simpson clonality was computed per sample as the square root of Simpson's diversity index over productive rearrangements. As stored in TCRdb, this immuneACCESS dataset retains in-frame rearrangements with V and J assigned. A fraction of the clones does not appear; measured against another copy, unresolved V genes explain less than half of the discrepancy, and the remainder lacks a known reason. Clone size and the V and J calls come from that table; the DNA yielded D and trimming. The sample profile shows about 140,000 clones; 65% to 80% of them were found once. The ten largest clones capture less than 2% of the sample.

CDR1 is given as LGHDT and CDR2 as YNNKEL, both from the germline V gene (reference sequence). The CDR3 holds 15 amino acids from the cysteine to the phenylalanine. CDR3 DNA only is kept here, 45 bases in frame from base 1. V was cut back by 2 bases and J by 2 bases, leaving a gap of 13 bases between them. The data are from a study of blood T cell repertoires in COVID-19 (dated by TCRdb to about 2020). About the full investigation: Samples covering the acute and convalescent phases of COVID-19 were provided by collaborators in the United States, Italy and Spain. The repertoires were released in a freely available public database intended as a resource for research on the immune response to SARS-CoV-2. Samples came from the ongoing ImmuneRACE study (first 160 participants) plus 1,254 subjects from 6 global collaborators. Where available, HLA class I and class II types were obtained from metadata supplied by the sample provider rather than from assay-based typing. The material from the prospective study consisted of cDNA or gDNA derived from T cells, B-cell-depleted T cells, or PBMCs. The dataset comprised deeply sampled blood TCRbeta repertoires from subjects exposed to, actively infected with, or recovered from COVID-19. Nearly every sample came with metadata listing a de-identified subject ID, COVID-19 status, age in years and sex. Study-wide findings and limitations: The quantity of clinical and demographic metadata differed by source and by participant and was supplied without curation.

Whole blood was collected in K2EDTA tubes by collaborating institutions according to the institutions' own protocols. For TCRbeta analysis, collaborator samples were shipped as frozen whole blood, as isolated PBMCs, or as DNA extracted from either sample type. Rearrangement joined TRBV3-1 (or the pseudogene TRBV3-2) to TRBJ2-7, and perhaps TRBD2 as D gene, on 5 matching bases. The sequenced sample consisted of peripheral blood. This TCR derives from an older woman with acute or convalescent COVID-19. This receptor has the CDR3 CASSQHRTVAYEQYF. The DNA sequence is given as TGTGCCAGCAGCCAACATAGGACTGTCGCCTACGAGCAGTACTTC.